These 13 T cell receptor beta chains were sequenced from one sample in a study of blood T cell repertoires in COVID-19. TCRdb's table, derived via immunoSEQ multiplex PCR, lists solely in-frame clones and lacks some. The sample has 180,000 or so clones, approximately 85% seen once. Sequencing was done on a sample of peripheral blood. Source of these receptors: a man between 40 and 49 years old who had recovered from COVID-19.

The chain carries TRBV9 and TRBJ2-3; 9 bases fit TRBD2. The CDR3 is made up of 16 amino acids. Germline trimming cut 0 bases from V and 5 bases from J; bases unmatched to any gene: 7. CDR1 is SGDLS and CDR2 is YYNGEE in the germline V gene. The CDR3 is CASSVVAGGPIDTQYF. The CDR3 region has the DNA TGTGCCAGCAGCGTAGTGGCGGGGGGGCCGATAGATACGCAGTATTTT.

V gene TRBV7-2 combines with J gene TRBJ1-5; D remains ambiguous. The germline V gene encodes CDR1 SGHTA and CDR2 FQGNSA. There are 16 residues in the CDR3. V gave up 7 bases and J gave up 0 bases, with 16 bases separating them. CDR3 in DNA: TGTGCCAGCACCGAGCAGGCAGTCTATAGCAATCAGCCCCAGCATTTT. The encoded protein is CASTEQAVYSNQPQHF. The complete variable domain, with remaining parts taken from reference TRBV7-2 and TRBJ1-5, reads GAGVSQSPSNKVTEKGKDVELRCDPISGHTALYWYRQSLGQGLEFLIYFQGNSAPDKSGLPSDRFSAERTGGSVSTLTIQRTQQEDSAVYLCASTEQAVYSNQPQHFGDGTRLSIL.

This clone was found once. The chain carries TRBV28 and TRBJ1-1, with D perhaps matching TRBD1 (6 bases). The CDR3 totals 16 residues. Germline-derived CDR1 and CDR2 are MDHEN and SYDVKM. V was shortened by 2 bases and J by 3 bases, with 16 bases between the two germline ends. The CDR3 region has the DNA TGTGCCAGCAGTTTACTGGCCCCAGGGGCGGACACTGAAGCTTTCTTT. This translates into CASSLLAPGADTEAFF. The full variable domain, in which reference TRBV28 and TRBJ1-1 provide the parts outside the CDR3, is DVKVTQSSRYLVKRTGEKVFLECVQDMDHENMFWYRQDPGLGLRLIYFSYDVKMKEKGDIPEGYSVSREKKERFSLILESASTNQTSMYLCASSLLAPGADTEAFFGQGTRLTVV.

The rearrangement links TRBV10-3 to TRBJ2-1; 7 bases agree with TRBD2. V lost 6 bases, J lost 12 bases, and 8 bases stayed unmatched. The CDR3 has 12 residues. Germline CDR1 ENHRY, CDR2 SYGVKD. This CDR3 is CAIRSGNGGQFF. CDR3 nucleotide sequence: TGTGCCATCAGGAGCGGGAACGGGGGGCAGTTCTTC.

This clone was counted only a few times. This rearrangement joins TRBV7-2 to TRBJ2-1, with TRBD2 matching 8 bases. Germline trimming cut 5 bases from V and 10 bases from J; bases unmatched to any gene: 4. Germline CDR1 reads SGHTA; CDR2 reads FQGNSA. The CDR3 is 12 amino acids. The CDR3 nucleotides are TGTGCCAGCAGCCCGGGGGGGACAGAGCAGTTCTTC. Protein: CASSPGGTEQFF.

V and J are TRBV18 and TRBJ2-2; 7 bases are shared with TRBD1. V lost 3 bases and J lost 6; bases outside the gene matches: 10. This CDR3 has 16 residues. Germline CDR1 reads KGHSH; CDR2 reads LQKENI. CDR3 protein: CASSPPTGWFAGELFF. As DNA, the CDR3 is TGTGCCAGCTCACCTCCGACAGGGTGGTTTGCCGGGGAGCTGTTTTTT.

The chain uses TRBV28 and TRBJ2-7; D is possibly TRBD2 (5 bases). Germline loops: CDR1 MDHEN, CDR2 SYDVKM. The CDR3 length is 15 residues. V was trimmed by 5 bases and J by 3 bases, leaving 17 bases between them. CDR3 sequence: CASSNMRASYYEQYF. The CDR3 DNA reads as TGTGCCAGCAGTAACATGAGGGCAAGTTACTACGAGCAGTACTTC.

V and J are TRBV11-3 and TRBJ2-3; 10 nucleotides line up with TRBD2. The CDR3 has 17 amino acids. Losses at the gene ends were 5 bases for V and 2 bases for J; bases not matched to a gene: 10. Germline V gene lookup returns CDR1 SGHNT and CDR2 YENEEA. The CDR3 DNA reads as TGTGCCAGCAGCCTAACTAGCGGGGACACCTTCACAGATACGCAGTATTTT. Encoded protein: CASSLTSGDTFTDTQYF.

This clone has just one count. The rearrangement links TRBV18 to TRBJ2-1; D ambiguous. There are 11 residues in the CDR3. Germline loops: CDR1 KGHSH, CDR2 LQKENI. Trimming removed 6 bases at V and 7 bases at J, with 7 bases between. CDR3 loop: CASSPVNEQFF. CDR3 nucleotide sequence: TGTGCCAGCTCCCCCGTAAATGAGCAGTTCTTC.

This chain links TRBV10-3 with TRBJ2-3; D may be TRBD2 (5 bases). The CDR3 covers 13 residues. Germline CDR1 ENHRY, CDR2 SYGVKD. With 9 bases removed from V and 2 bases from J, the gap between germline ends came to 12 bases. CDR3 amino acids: CAIGLAITDTQYF. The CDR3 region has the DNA TGTGCCATTGGGCTAGCTATCACAGATACGCAGTATTTT.

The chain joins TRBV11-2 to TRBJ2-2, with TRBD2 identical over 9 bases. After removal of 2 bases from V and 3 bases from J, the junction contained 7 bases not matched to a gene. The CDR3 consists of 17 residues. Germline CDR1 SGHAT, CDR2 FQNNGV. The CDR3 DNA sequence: TGTGCCAGCAGCTTATCGGAGCGGGGGGTATACACCGGGGAGCTGTTTTTT. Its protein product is CASSLSERGVYTGELFF.

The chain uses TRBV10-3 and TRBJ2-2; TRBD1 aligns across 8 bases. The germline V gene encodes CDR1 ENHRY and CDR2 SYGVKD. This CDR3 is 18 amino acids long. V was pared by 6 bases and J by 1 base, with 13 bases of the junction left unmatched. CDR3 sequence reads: CAISLNDRGTMNTGELFF. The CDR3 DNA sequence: TGTGCCATCAGCTTAAATGACAGGGGAACTATGAACACCGGGGAGCTGTTTTTT.

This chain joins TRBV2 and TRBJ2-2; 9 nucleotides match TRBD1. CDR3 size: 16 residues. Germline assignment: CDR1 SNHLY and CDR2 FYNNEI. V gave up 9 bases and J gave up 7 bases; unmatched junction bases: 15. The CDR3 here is CASQGQGSSSVGELFF. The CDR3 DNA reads TGTGCCAGTCAGGGACAGGGATCATCCTCGGTCGGGGAGCTGTTTTTT.